The rows below give T cell receptor beta chains drawn from one sample of a study of Graves' ophthalmopathy and Graves' hyperthyroidism. TCRdb re-called the multiplex PCR reads with MiXCR, one entry per CDR3 protein. Altogether under 800,000 distinct CDR3 sequences are present, 20% to 25% being singletons, with the ten largest covering more than 5.5%. The specimen was peripheral blood. The receptors derive from a woman under 30 with stable Graves' hyperthyroidism. Some clones in this sample may be carry-over from other donors' samples. The conserved cysteine and the conserved F or W are not part of the CDR3 here. The order of the fields is J gene, D gene, V gene, CDR3 protein. A D gene is named only where the DNA matches it firmly.

TRBJ2-5,TRBD2,TRBV12-3/TRBV12-4,ASRPLGGGARETQY
TRBJ1-1,.,TRBV30,HPRGGNTEAF
TRBJ2-7,TRBD2,TRBV28,ASKTSRTYEQY
TRBJ1-1,.,TRBV12-3/TRBV12-4,ASSPPRGFTEAF
TRBJ1-1,TRBD1,TRBV6-1,ATDGGTGGTEAF
TRBJ2-5,.,TRBV5-6,ASSLAPRGEFGETQY
TRBJ2-2,.,TRBV2,AGRAGQGGYGELF
TRBJ1-2,.,TRBV18,ASSPPMGLGGYT
TRBJ1-6,.,TRBV6-6,ASSYRSSPLH
TRBJ1-6,TRBD1,TRBV12-3/TRBV12-4,ASSLTGGGQPLH
TRBJ1-2,TRBD1,TRBV10-3,ATGTGDYT
TRBJ2-7,.,TRBV11-2,ASSLDRVRRGDEQY
TRBJ1-2,.,TRBV28,ASVGAGGYT
TRBJ1-3,.,TRBV13,ASSLGQADSGNTIY
TRBJ1-3,TRBD1,TRBV12-3/TRBV12-4,ASSLGGQGFGNTIY
TRBJ2-5,.,TRBV7-3,ASSLSPGMMETQY
TRBJ1-5,.,TRBV4-1,ASSQDWDSNQPQH
TRBJ1-1,.,TRBV6-1,ASISLRGGTEAF
TRBJ1-1,TRBD1,TRBV6-2/TRBV6-3,ASSYSFRGGNTEAF
TRBJ1-1,.,TRBV12-3/TRBV12-4,ASSIPGRTEAF
TRBJ1-6,.,TRBV20-1,SALGGLKST
TRBJ2-5,.,TRBV2,ASSVVQTQY
TRBJ1-1,.,TRBV2,ASRELGGQTEAF
TRBJ2-7,.,TRBV6-1,ASSDLGADEQY
TRBJ1-2,TRBD1,TRBV30,AWRSFDRGEGYT
TRBJ1-1,.,TRBV27,ASSLFGRANTEAF
TRBJ1-3,.,TRBV12-3/TRBV12-4,ASSLVGLTSSGNTIY
TRBJ1-6,TRBD1,TRBV12-3/TRBV12-4,ASSFDRDGSPLH
TRBJ1-1,.,TRBV19,ASSIFRGAEAF
TRBJ2-5,.,TRBV12-3/TRBV12-4,ASSLVWGAEETQY
TRBJ2-5,TRBD2,TRBV18,ASSPRAGGHETQY
TRBJ1-5,.,TRBV28,ASSAVRTYNQPQH
TRBJ1-2,.,TRBV27,ASSFTLRDQRRDGYT
TRBJ2-7,.,TRBV29-1,SVEKAGTYEQY
TRBJ2-7,.,TRBV11-2,ASSLASSSYEQY
TRBJ2-5,.,TRBV12-3/TRBV12-4,ASSFDRIPTQY
TRBJ2-7,.,TRBV6-2/TRBV6-3,ASSYGEYEQY
TRBJ1-1,.,TRBV6-1,ASSESEREAF
TRBJ1-3,.,TRBV6-5,ASSYSISGSGNTIY
TRBJ2-5,TRBD2,TRBV19,ASRGLAAEGETQY
TRBJ2-2,.,TRBV6-2/TRBV6-3,ASRLIQVGHGELF
TRBJ2-7,TRBD2,TRBV7-9,ASSPFGGGLEQY
TRBJ1-1,.,TRBV19,ASRTLVNTEAF
TRBJ1-1,TRBD1,TRBV3-1,ASSRNGQGNTEAF
TRBJ2-5,.,TRBV29-1,SVERQQETQY
TRBJ1-3,.,TRBV12-3/TRBV12-4,ASSSLGRGNTIY
TRBJ2-5,.,TRBV2,ASIAVGRSKQETQY
TRBJ1-2,.,TRBV12-3/TRBV12-4,ASSSRPERTNYGYT
TRBJ2-7,.,TRBV6-5,ASSYSGGQNEQY
TRBJ1-1,TRBD1,TRBV12-3/TRBV12-4,ASSFTHTGGTEAF
TRBJ1-1,.,TRBV6-1,ASSEDGGGTEAF